Below are 11 T cell receptor beta chains sequenced from a single sample in a study of regulatory T cells in long-lasting Graves disease. For TCR beta, libraries came from iRepertoire HTBI primers and Arm-PCR of CDR3 regions. TCRdb recomputed calls from the multiplex PCR reads with MiXCR, one row per CDR3 protein. The table shows under 500,000 distinct CDR3 sequences, with less than 25% occurring only once. Time point denoted: persistent/refractory GD, antithyroid drugs over 5 years with positive TRAb. The TCR library was made from RNA that had been extracted from PBMCs in TRIzol. The sequenced sample was peripheral blood mononuclear cells (PBMCs), obtained when the disease was refractory, from a patient treated with antithyroid drugs. The receptors shown here come from a female donor with Graves disease.

This clonotype has ten or more counts. The chain has TRBV29-1 and TRBJ1-2; tentative D call: TRBD1 (6 bases). Trimming stripped 2 bases from V and 8 bases from J, with 15 bases between. CDR3 length: 13 amino acids. CDR1 is SQVTM, CDR2 ANQGSEA, per germline. The CDR3 nucleotides read TGCAGCGTTGAAAAGCCACAGGGAGACGGCTACACCTTC. It codes for CSVEKPQGDGYTF.

This clonotype was picked up a small number of times. The V call is TRBV6-5, the J call TRBJ1-2; weak D call: TRBD1 (5 bases). Trimming left V 0 bases short and J 3 bases short, with 17 bases between. The CDR3 totals 17 residues. Germline V gene sequence: CDR1 MNHEY, CDR2 SVGAGI. CDR3 amino acids: CASSYSSQLTEYYGYTF. The CDR3 DNA is TGTGCCAGCAGTTACTCAAGTCAGCTGACAGAGTACTATGGCTACACCTTC.

This clonotype was observed at least ten times. V usage is TRBV28 and J usage is TRBJ1-3; weak D call: TRBD1 (6 bases). V gave up 2 bases and J gave up 0 bases, with 11 bases separating them. This CDR3 is 16 amino acids long. The germline V gene encodes CDR1 MDHEN and CDR2 SYDVKM. Here the CDR3 DNA reads TGTGCCAGCAGTTTAAGGGGGGTCCCCTCTGGAAACACCATATATTTT. It specifies CASSLRGVPSGNTIYF. The entire variable domain, with the rest obtained from reference TRBV28 and TRBJ1-3, is as follows: DVKVTQSSRYLVKRTGEKVFLECVQDMDHENMFWYRQDPGLGLRLIYFSYDVKMKEKGDIPEGYSVSREKKERFSLILESASTNQTSMYLCASSLRGVPSGNTIYFGEGSWLTVV.

The CDR3 DNA reads as TGCAGCGTTGTGGTGGGGGACTCCTACGAGCAGTACTTC. Its protein is CSVVVGDSYEQYF. J is TRBJ2-7 and V is TRBV29-1, with D possibly called TRBD1 or TRBD2 (5 bases each). CDR3 size: 13 residues. Germline CDR1 reads SQVTM; CDR2 reads ANQGSEA. Trimming took off 4 bases at V and 0 bases at J, with 10 bases between the two ends.

Remarks on this clonotype: This may be a read error, as it is one base from a much larger clone. In this CDR3 the conserved last residue, phenylalanine or tryptophan, is missing, so a read error is likely. CDR3 in DNA: TGTGCCAGCAGTTTTGGGACAGGGGATGGAAACACCATATATCTT. The encoded protein is CASSFGTGDGNTIYL. This chain uses TRBV12-3 or TRBV12-4 with TRBJ1-3; 10 bases match TRBD1. With V trimmed by 3 bases and J by 3 bases, 2 bases remained unmatched. The CDR3 loop spans 15 amino acids.

Comments on this clonotype: This clone may be a read error of a much larger clone one base away. The V call is TRBV19, the J call TRBJ1-5; tentative D call: TRBD1 (5 bases). Germline-derived CDR1 and CDR2 are LNHDA and SQIVND (reference sequence). V lost 3 bases and J 11 bases, leaving 17 bases between the germline ends. This CDR3 is 14 amino acids long. The CDR3 region has the DNA TGTGCCAGTAGTATCAGAGGGTTGGGGCAGACCCAGCATTTT. It is translated as CASSIRGLGQTQHF.

The V gene is TRBV20-1, the J gene TRBJ2-7, with TRBD1 matching over 12 bases. Germline CDR1 reads DFQATT; CDR2 reads SNEGSKA (reference sequence). The CDR3 covers 12 residues. V shed 5 bases and J 9 bases; nucleotides not matched to a gene: 5. The CDR3 DNA reads as TGCAGTGCTCCAGGGACAGGGGGCCTGCAGTACTTC. Its protein is CSAPGTGGLQYF.

This clonotype was recorded a few times. The chain links TRBV20-1 to TRBJ2-2, with D possibly being TRBD2 (6 bases). V was trimmed by 1 base and J by 1 base, leaving 13 bases between them. The CDR3 runs to 16 residues. Germline-derived CDR1 and CDR2 are DFQATT and SNEGSKA (reference sequence). CDR3 DNA sequence: TGCAGTGCTAGAGTAGGGTCGGGGGAGAACACCGGGGAGCTGTTTTTT. The encoded protein is CSARVGSGENTGELFF.

A few counts support this clonotype. The V call is TRBV5-1, the J call TRBJ2-5; D is ambiguous. There are 13 residues in the CDR3. Trimming pared 0 bases from V and 3 bases from J, leaving 6 bases between. Germline V lookup: CDR1 SGHRS, CDR2 YFSETQ. The CDR3 sequence is CASSLGIKETQYF. DNA for the CDR3: TGCGCCAGCAGCTTGGGGATAAAAGAGACCCAGTACTTC.

The chain has TRBV5-6 and TRBJ2-7; D is unclear. V lost 2 bases to trimming and J lost 2 bases, with 11 bases between them. The CDR3 is made up of 14 amino acids. Germline CDR1 is SGHDT and CDR2 is YYEEEE. The chain's CDR3 is CASSFRTAPYEQYF. The CDR3, as DNA: TGTGCCAGCAGCTTCCGGACGGCACCCTACGAGCAGTACTTC. The full variable domain, with the rest looked up from reference TRBV5-6 and TRBJ2-7, is DAGVTQSPTHLIKTRGQQVTLRCSPKSGHDTVSWYQQALGQGPQFIFQYYEEEERQRGNFPDRFSGHQFPNYSSELNVNALLLGDSALYLCASSFRTAPYEQYFGPGTRLTVT.

The chain employs TRBV5-1 and TRBJ1-3, with D unresolved. CDR3 length equals 14 residues. The germline V gene encodes CDR1 SGHRS and CDR2 YFSETQ. V was trimmed by 4 bases and J by 2 bases, leaving 10 bases between them. CDR3 residues: CASSPDIPGNTIYF. The CDR3 coding sequence is TGCGCCAGCAGCCCAGACATTCCTGGAAACACCATATATTTT.